What follows are 14 T cell receptor beta chains derived from one specimen sequenced in a study of shared clonotypes between healthy human individuals (dated by TCRdb to 2020 to 2022). To prepare the library, the immunoSEQ multiplex PCR assay was applied. TCRdb took this table from immuneACCESS and kept in-frame rearrangements with V and J called. Such tables lack part of the clones; where checked against another copy, unresolved V genes explain under half of the gap, and the rest is unexplained. In this sample the table shows approximately 500,000 clones, about 75% of which occur a single time. The ten most abundant clones make up 12% of the sample. Specimen: PBMCs. The receptors come from a woman in her forties in good health. Some clones in this sample may be carry-over from other donors' samples.

The genes are TRBV6-5 and TRBJ2-7, with TRBD1 identical over 7 bases. CDR1 is MNHEY, CDR2 SVGAGI, per germline. J gave up 2 bases and V 5 bases, and 9 bases lay outside the gene matches. This CDR3 is built from 15 residues. This CDR3 is CASSSEGQPTYEQYF. The CDR3 DNA sequence: TGTGCCAGCAGTAGCGAGGGACAGCCCACCTACGAGCAGTACTTC.

The table lists this clone with a few counts. The CDR3 here is CASSFWGVGSNTGELFF. The CDR3 DNA is TGCGCCAGCAGCTTCTGGGGGGTTGGCTCGAACACCGGGGAGCTGTTTTTT. The chain couples TRBV5-1 to TRBJ2-2; tentative D call: TRBD2 (6 bases). Deletions cut 2 bases from V and 0 bases from J, with 14 bases between. The CDR3 sequence is 17 residues long. Germline CDR1 is SGHRS and CDR2 is YFSETQ. Together with reference TRBV5-1 and TRBJ2-2, the CDR3 gives the full variable domain: KAGVTQTPRYLIKTRGQQVTLSCSPISGHRSVSWYQQTPGQGLQFLFEYFSETQRNKGNFPGRFSGRQFSNSRSEMNVSTLELGDSALYLCASSFWGVGSNTGELFFGEGSRLTVL.

This rearrangement joins TRBV25-1 to TRBJ2-7; D is perhaps TRBD2 (5 bases). This CDR3 spans 14 amino acids. CDR1 MGHDK and CDR2 SYGVNS come from the germline V gene. V lost 9 bases to trimming and J lost 1 base, with 16 bases between them. The CDR3 DNA is TGTGCCAGTGAAGAGACCGGAGGTTCCTACGAGCAGTACTTC. This gives the protein CASEETGGSYEQYF.

The chain uses TRBV7-2 and TRBJ2-5, with 8 bases lining up with TRBD2. The CDR3 totals 14 residues. Germline lookup yields CDR1 SGHTA and CDR2 FQGNSA. With 5 bases clipped from V and 4 bases from J, the junction kept 6 bases outside the gene matches. The CDR3 region is CASSPPGLGETQYF. The CDR3 DNA follows: TGTGCCAGCAGCCCGCCGGGACTAGGAGAGACCCAGTACTTC.

This sequence joins TRBV5-4 and TRBJ1-5, with D hard to call. Trimming removed 2 bases at V and 0 bases at J, with 9 bases between. The CDR3 loop spans 15 amino acids. Germline V gene lookup returns CDR1 SGHNT and CDR2 YYREEE (reference sequence). The CDR3 protein is CASSFGGNSNQPQHF. In DNA, the CDR3 is TGTGCCAGCAGCTTTGGAGGGAATAGCAATCAGCCCCAGCATTTT.

The V gene is TRBV18, the J gene TRBJ2-1, with 9 positions matching TRBD2. This CDR3 spans 16 amino acids. V dropped 0 bases and J dropped 2; count of bases not matched to a gene: 2. Germline CDR1 and CDR2: KGHSH and LQKENI. The CDR3 sequence: CASSPPGLAAYNEQFF. CDR3 nucleotides: TGTGCCAGCTCACCACCGGGACTAGCAGCCTACAATGAGCAGTTCTTC.

This chain links TRBV27 with TRBJ2-1, with 10 positions matching TRBD1. CDR1 and CDR2 from the germline V gene are MNHEY and SMNVEV (reference sequence). V shed 9 bases and J 6 bases; nucleotides not matched to a gene: 5. CDR3 length: 13 amino acids. Here the CDR3 reads CASGQGVFNEQFF. CDR3 DNA: TGTGCCAGTGGACAGGGGGTGTTCAATGAGCAGTTCTTC.

V is TRBV28 and J is TRBJ2-1, with 15 bases fitting TRBD2. In germline, CDR1 is MDHEN, CDR2 SYDVKM. This CDR3 contains 16 residues. The V and J ends lost 4 bases and 8 bases, in that order; junction bases with no gene match: 6. CDR3 in amino acids: CASSSPGTSGRYEQFF. In DNA, the CDR3 is TGTGCCAGCAGTTCGCCCGGGACTAGCGGGAGGTATGAGCAGTTCTTC. Variable domain in full (rest from reference TRBV28 and TRBJ2-1): DVKVTQSSRYLVKRTGEKVFLECVQDMDHENMFWYRQDPGLGLRLIYFSYDVKMKEKGDIPEGYSVSREKKERFSLILESASTNQTSMYLCASSSPGTSGRYEQFFGPGTRLTVL.

The V and J genes are TRBV5-1 and TRBJ2-5; TRBD2 matches at 9 bases. The germline V gene encodes CDR1 SGHRS and CDR2 YFSETQ. After removal of 4 bases from V and 7 bases from J, the junction contained 17 bases not matched to a gene. The CDR3 runs 17 residues. CDR3 sequence (DNA): TGCGCCAGCAGCCTCGGTGGGTCTAGCGGGGCCCTCGGGACCCAGTACTTC. This codes for CASSLGGSSGALGTQYF.

The chain employs TRBV10-3 and TRBJ2-5; 10 bases are a match to TRBD1. The CDR3 sequence is 14 residues long. CDR1 is ENHRY and CDR2 is SYGVKD in the germline V gene. V was pared by 4 bases and J by 5 bases, with 4 bases of the junction left unmatched. CDR3 amino acids: CAISGGQGDETQYF. The CDR3 region has the DNA TGTGCCATCAGTGGTGGACAGGGGGATGAGACCCAGTACTTC.

The V and J genes are TRBV27 and TRBJ1-6, with 10 bases aligning to TRBD1. CDR3 length equals 16 residues. CDR1 and CDR2 from the germline V gene are MNHEY and SMNVEV (reference sequence). V lost 4 bases, J lost 8 bases, and 8 bases stayed unmatched. Here the CDR3 DNA reads TGTGCCAGCAGTTCGGGACAGGGGAAAAGGGATTCACCCCTCCACTTT. Protein: CASSSGQGKRDSPLHF.

In this sample, this clone turned up a few times. V is TRBV19 and J is TRBJ2-5; D is perhaps TRBD1 (6 bases). The CDR3 is made up of 13 amino acids. The germline V and J ends were trimmed by 8 bases and 5 bases, with 15 bases remaining between them. Per the germline V gene, CDR1 is LNHDA and CDR2 is SQIVND (reference sequence). The CDR3 is CASRIGQTETQYF. Here the CDR3 DNA reads TGTGCCAGTCGAATAGGACAGACCGAGACCCAGTACTTC.

This clone was observed a handful of times. The chain joins TRBV7-2 to TRBJ2-3, with a weak D call TRBD2 (5 bases). The V end lost 1 base, the J end lost 3 bases, and 11 bases lay between the germline ends. The CDR3 is made up of 15 amino acids. Germline V gene data show CDR1 as SGHTA and CDR2 as FQGNSA. CDR3 amino acids: CASSLVREGTDTQYF. In DNA, the CDR3 is TGTGCCAGCAGCTTAGTCCGGGAAGGGACAGATACGCAGTATTTT.

A note on this clone: Additional DNA sequences in this sample encode the identical CDR3. The J gene is TRBJ1-5, the V gene TRBV7-9; D not certain. Germline-derived CDR1 and CDR2 are SEHNR and FQNEAQ (reference sequence). The CDR3 loop spans 12 amino acids. The V gene lost 3 bases and the J gene lost 5 bases, with 5 bases spanning the gap. This CDR3 reads CASSLDHQPQHF. The CDR3 DNA is TGTGCCAGCAGCTTGGATCATCAGCCCCAGCATTTT.